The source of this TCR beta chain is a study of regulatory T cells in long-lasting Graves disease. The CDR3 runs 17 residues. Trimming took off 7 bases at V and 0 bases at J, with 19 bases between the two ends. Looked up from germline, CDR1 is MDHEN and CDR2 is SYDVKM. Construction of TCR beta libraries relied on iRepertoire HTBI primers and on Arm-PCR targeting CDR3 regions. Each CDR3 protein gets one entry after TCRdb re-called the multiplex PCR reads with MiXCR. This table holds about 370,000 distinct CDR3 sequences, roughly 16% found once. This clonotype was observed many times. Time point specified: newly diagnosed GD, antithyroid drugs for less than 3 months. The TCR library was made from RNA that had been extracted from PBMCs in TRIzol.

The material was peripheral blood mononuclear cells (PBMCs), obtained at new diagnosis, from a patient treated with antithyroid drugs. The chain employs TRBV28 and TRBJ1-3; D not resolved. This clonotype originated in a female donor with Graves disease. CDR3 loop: CASTRGRLISSGNTIYF. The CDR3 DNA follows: TGTGCCAGCACAAGAGGCCGGCTGATAAGCTCTGGAAACACCATATATTTT.